A single sample gave rise to the 13 T cell receptor beta chains below, sequenced in a study of CD4 T cells in relation to SARS-CoV-2 and coronaviruses. The assay was immunoSEQ multiplex PCR, and TCRdb's table has in-frame clones only and misses some. The table records approximately 36,000 clones, roughly 82% of them present only once. Their specific antigens are unknown. Sequencing was performed on memory CD4+ T cells from PBMCs, cultured in vitro. These receptors were taken from an adult with COVID-19.

The rearrangement uses TRBV4-1 and TRBJ1-5; a possible D gene is TRBD1 (6 bases). Germline V gives CDR1 MGHRA, CDR2 YSYEKL. This CDR3 is built from 13 residues. The V and J ends lost 0 bases and 7 bases respectively, with 7 bases between them. CDR3 DNA: TGCGCCAGCAGCCAAGAACAGGGACAGCCCCAGCATTTT. This sequence encodes CASSQEQGQPQHF.

CDR3: CASSAVGGGNEKLFF. The CDR3, as DNA: TGTGCCAGCAGCGCAGTAGGGGGTGGTAATGAAAAACTGTTTTTT. This rearrangement joins TRBV6-5 to TRBJ1-4; TRBD1 is a possible D gene (6 bases). CDR1 MNHEY and CDR2 SVGAGI come from the germline V gene. The CDR3 runs to 15 residues. Trimming shortened V by 6 bases and J by 4 bases, and 15 bases separated the two germline ends.

This chain connects TRBV27 to TRBJ1-5, with 10 nucleotides matching TRBD1. V lost 5 bases to trimming and J lost 3 bases; unmatched junction nucleotides: 7. Germline V gives CDR1 MNHEY, CDR2 SMNVEV (reference sequence). The CDR3 has 16 residues. CDR3 sequence reads: CASSPDRGGANQPQHF. For the CDR3, the DNA is TGTGCCAGCAGTCCGGACAGGGGGGGGGCCAATCAGCCCCAGCATTTT.

The chain joins TRBV5-1 to TRBJ2-1; D perhaps matches TRBD1 (6 bases). The CDR3 is made up of 14 amino acids. V lost 2 bases and J 0 bases, leaving 6 bases between the germline ends. In germline, CDR1 is SGHRS, CDR2 YFSETQ. This chain's CDR3 is CASSLGGSYNEQFF. CDR3 nucleotides: TGCGCCAGCAGCTTAGGGGGCTCCTACAATGAGCAGTTCTTC.

The genes are TRBV3-1 (or the pseudogene TRBV3-2) and TRBJ2-1; D is perhaps TRBD2 (5 bases). Trimming left V 4 bases short and J 6 bases short, with 10 bases between. CDR1 is LGHDT, CDR2 YNNKEL, per germline (reference sequence). The CDR3 is 13 amino acids. The CDR3 nucleotides are TGTGCCAGCAGCCTTGCACGGGGCAATGAGCAGTTCTTC. Its protein product is CASSLARGNEQFF.

In this sample, this clone turned up once. This chain links TRBV19 with TRBJ1-1; TRBD1 might be the D (5 bases). Deletions cut 3 bases from V and 0 bases from J, with 14 bases between. Germline CDR1 reads LNHDA; CDR2 reads SQIVND (reference sequence). The CDR3 is made up of 16 amino acids. The CDR3 reads CASSIGLGRLNTEAFF. The CDR3 nucleotides are TGTGCCAGTAGTATCGGCCTGGGACGTTTGAACACTGAAGCTTTCTTT.

This sequence joins TRBV5-1 and TRBJ1-1; 7 positions agree with TRBD1. Germline CDR1 reads SGHRS; CDR2 reads YFSETQ. The ends lost 3 bases at V and 5 bases at J; junction bases unmatched: 7. The CDR3 runs to 14 residues. The CDR3 region is CASSWEGAQTEAFF. The DNA of the CDR3 is TGCGCCAGCAGCTGGGAGGGGGCGCAGACTGAAGCTTTCTTT.

This clone has more than one count but fewer than ten. J is TRBJ2-3 and V is TRBV5-4; tentatively, D is TRBD2 (6 bases). The length of the CDR3 is 19 residues. Germline V CDR1 and CDR2: SGHNT, YYREEE (reference sequence). The V and J ends lost 4 bases and 6 bases respectively, with 30 bases between them. CDR3 in amino acids: CASSHTLMPGVGGWDTQYF. The CDR3 region has the DNA TGTGCCAGCAGCCACACCTTGATGCCGGGAGTCGGTGGGTGGGATACGCAGTATTTT.

This clone occurred a few times. The chain carries TRBV7-6 and TRBJ2-2; 9 bases agree with TRBD2. Germline V gene lookup returns CDR1 SGHVS and CDR2 FNYEAQ. The V and J ends lost 5 bases and 2 bases, in that order; junction bases with no gene match: 3. CDR3 length equals 15 residues. CDR3 protein: CASSPSGDNTGELFF. CDR3 bases: TGTGCCAGCAGCCCTAGCGGGGATAACACCGGGGAGCTGTTTTTT.

This rearrangement joins TRBV4-1 to TRBJ2-5, with 8 nucleotides matching TRBD2. V lost 4 bases, J lost 5 bases, and 9 bases stayed unmatched. CDR1 is MGHRA, CDR2 YSYEKL, per germline. The CDR3 has 15 residues. Here the CDR3 reads CASSRTSGGGETQYF. CDR3 coding DNA: TGCGCCAGCAGCCGTACTAGCGGAGGGGGGGAGACCCAGTACTTC.

The chain recombines TRBV3-1 (or the pseudogene TRBV3-2) with TRBJ2-5; TRBD2 agrees at 10 bases. CDR1 and CDR2 from the germline V gene are LGHDT and YNNKEL (reference sequence). Trimming removed 4 bases from V and 5 bases from J; junction bases left unmatched: 4. The CDR3 covers 14 residues. CDR3 sequence: CASSLAGGEETQYF. In DNA form, the CDR3 reads TGTGCCAGCAGCCTAGCGGGAGGAGAGGAGACCCAGTACTTC.

V usage is TRBV5-5 and J usage is TRBJ2-1; 7 nucleotides line up with TRBD1. The germline V gene encodes CDR1 SGHKS and CDR2 YYEKEE (reference sequence). This CDR3 comprises 18 residues. With V trimmed by 2 bases and J by 0 bases, 11 bases remained unmatched. The DNA of the CDR3 is TGTGCCAGCAGCTTACGACAGGGCGTACTTAGCTCCTACAATGAGCAGTTCTTC. Translating it yields CASSLRQGVLSSYNEQFF. Full variable domain (rest looked up from reference TRBV5-5 and TRBJ2-1): DAGVTQSPTHLIKTRGQQVTLRCSPISGHKSVSWYQQVLGQGPQFIFQYYEKEERGRGNFPDRFSARQFPNYSSELNVNALLLGDSALYLCASSLRQGVLSSYNEQFFGPGTRLTVL.

This clone was counted once. V usage is TRBV5-1 and J usage is TRBJ1-2, with 7 bases lining up with TRBD1. J was trimmed by 0 bases and V by 5 bases; bases with no gene match: 4. Germline V gene lookup returns CDR1 SGHRS and CDR2 YFSETQ. There are 14 residues in the CDR3. Here the CDR3 reads CASRRTGANYGYTF. CDR3 in DNA: TGCGCCAGCAGACGGACAGGCGCTAACTATGGCTACACCTTC. The entire variable domain, with the rest obtained from reference TRBV5-1 and TRBJ1-2, is as follows: KAGVTQTPRYLIKTRGQQVTLSCSPISGHRSVSWYQQTPGQGLQFLFEYFSETQRNKGNFPGRFSGRQFSNSRSEMNVSTLELGDSALYLCASRRTGANYGYTFGSGTRLTVV.